This T cell receptor (beta chain) is drawn from a study of cytomegalovirus exposure and HLA in healthy donors. In the study overall: Earlier sequencing of about 179 million T cells yielded 95 million to 120 million unique TCR beta sequences.

CDR1 is MGHRA and CDR2 is YSYEKL in the germline V gene. This CDR3 is 17 amino acids long. Trimming removed 0 bases at V and 0 bases at J, with 12 bases between. In the PCR, 60 Vbeta and 13 Jbeta primers were used. The protocol was immunoSEQ multiplex PCR, while the TCRdb copy is restricted to in-frame clones and leaves out a portion. Among approximately 250,000 clones, about 85% were seen once, and the ten largest hold 0.2% to 0.25%. Comment on this clone: Its specificity is unknown.

Study-wide results and caveats: Analysis performed later found 16,951 TCR beta sequences associated with HLA alleles at 0.05 false discovery rate.

The sequencing input was PBMCs. The source is a girl aged 2-10 years in good health and CMV-seronegative. This chain links TRBV4-1 with TRBJ1-3, with a weak D call TRBD1 (6 bases). The CDR3 is CASSQDSGVSSGNTIYF. As DNA, the CDR3 is TGCGCCAGCAGCCAAGACTCAGGGGTATCCTCTGGAAACACCATATATTTT.